The 27 T cell receptor beta chains reported below all come from one sample, sequenced in a study of CD8+ T cells in alopecia areata. RNA extraction was followed by reverse transcription into cDNA, which acted as the sequencing template. The data were produced by immunoSEQ multiplex PCR, yet TCRdb's version contains in-frame clones alone and is incomplete. Among 200,000 to 250,000 clones listed, around two fifths were seen once. Regarding treatment: oral pan-JAK inhibitor, 5-10 mg twice daily. The specimen was CD4+ T cells sorted from blood, collected at roughly week 36, from a patient treated with tofacitinib. The receptors come from a human donor with alopecia areata.

This clone was seen a handful of times. J is TRBJ2-1 and V is TRBV28; 13 nucleotides agree with TRBD2. The CDR3 totals 15 residues. J was trimmed by 9 bases and V by 5 bases; bases with no gene match: 7. The germline gives CDR1 MDHEN, CDR2 SYDVKM. The CDR3 loop is CASSPRTSGSSEQFF. The CDR3 DNA follows: TGTGCCAGCAGTCCAAGGACTAGCGGGAGTAGTGAGCAGTTCTTC.

This clone was detected only a few times. This rearrangement joins TRBV25-1 to TRBJ2-4, with a tentative D call TRBD1 (6 bases). Germline V gene lookup returns CDR1 MGHDK and CDR2 SYGVNS. The CDR3 has 16 residues. V was clipped by 4 bases and J by 5 bases, with 18 bases between them. The CDR3 loop reads CASSVRTAHGENIQYF. The CDR3 bases are TGTGCCAGCAGTGTTCGGACAGCCCATGGCGAAAACATTCAGTACTTC.

The genes are TRBV30 and TRBJ2-3; D unclear. The CDR3 spans 11 residues. CDR1 and CDR2 (germline): GTSNPN, SVGIG (reference sequence). Trimming removed 3 bases from V and 12 bases from J, with 13 bases in between. CDR3: CAWRGSRTQYF. CDR3 bases: TGTGCCTGGAGGGGGTCCCGGACCCAGTATTTT.

This rearrangement joins TRBV20-1 to TRBJ2-3; no clear D gene. The CDR3 extends over 11 amino acids. The germline V gene has CDR1 DFQATT and CDR2 SNEGSKA (reference sequence). Trimming took 6 bases from V and 2 from J, leaving 6 bases between them. CDR3 bases: TGCAGTGCATCTTTCACAGATACGCAGTATTTT. This translates into CSASFTDTQYF.

The genes are TRBV15 and TRBJ1-5; possible D gene TRBD1, 6 bases. The CDR3 runs 17 residues. CDR1 and CDR2 from the germline V gene are LNHNV and YYDKDF (reference sequence). V was clipped by 5 bases and J by 4 bases, with 21 bases between them. CDR3 DNA sequence: TGTGCCACCAGCCGAGGTCGCACAGGGATCCCAAATCAGCCCCAGCATTTT. Encoded protein: CATSRGRTGIPNQPQHF.

This clone was counted a few times. This chain joins TRBV29-1 and TRBJ2-7; D ambiguous. The ends were cut back, 4 bases at V and 2 bases at J, with 9 bases in the middle. CDR3 length: 12 amino acids. Germline V gene sequence: CDR1 SQVTM, CDR2 ANQGSEA. DNA of the CDR3: TGCAGCGTTGTTACAGCCACCTACGAGCAGTACTTC. The encoded protein is CSVVTATYEQYF.

The rearrangement uses TRBV5-1 and TRBJ2-5; 9 positions agree with TRBD1. CDR3 length: 16 residues. From germline, CDR1 is SGHRS and CDR2 YFSETQ. The junction had 7 bases not matched to a gene; V was cut back by 2 bases and J by 2 bases. CDR3 DNA sequence: TGCGCCAGCAGCTTCTACGGGACAGGGAGACAAGAGACCCAGTACTTC. Protein sequence: CASSFYGTGRQETQYF. Drawing the rest from reference TRBV5-1 and TRBJ2-5, the complete variable domain is KAGVTQTPRYLIKTRGQQVTLSCSPISGHRSVSWYQQTPGQGLQFLFEYFSETQRNKGNFPGRFSGRQFSNSRSEMNVSTLELGDSALYLCASSFYGTGRQETQYFGPGTRLLVL.

J is TRBJ2-1 and V is TRBV18; TRBD2 aligns across 7 bases. Germline CDR1 reads KGHSH; CDR2 reads LQKENI. This CDR3 has 17 residues. V lost 0 bases, J lost 2 bases, and 7 bases stayed unmatched. The CDR3 DNA follows: TGTGCCAGCTCACCACCTGCAGCGGGATTCACCTACAATGAGCAGTTCTTC. This codes for CASSPPAAGFTYNEQFF.

This clone was observed at least ten times. The V call is TRBV4-2, the J call TRBJ2-5; D gene uncertain. The V end lost 1 base, the J end lost 2 bases, and 11 bases lay between the germline ends. The CDR3 loop spans 15 amino acids. Germline V gives CDR1 LGHNA, CDR2 YNFKEQ. The CDR3 here is CASSQVSGRQETQYF. For the CDR3, the DNA is TGTGCCAGCAGCCAAGTTTCAGGCAGGCAAGAGACCCAGTACTTC.

V is TRBV25-1 and J is TRBJ2-1; D is possibly TRBD1 (6 bases). This CDR3 is 15 amino acids long. Germline-derived CDR1 and CDR2 are MGHDK and SYGVNS. Trimming pared 6 bases from V and 2 bases from J, leaving 14 bases between. The CDR3, as DNA: TGTGCCAGCAGGGGTCTGGGGGCAACCTACAATGAGCAGTTCTTC. As protein: CASRGLGATYNEQFF.

This clone has more than one count but fewer than ten. This chain connects TRBV28 to TRBJ2-1; 10 bases match TRBD1. Germline CDR1 reads MDHEN; CDR2 reads SYDVKM. This CDR3 is 16 amino acids long. The V and J ends lost 1 base and 5 bases, in that order; junction bases with no gene match: 5. CDR3 in amino acids: CASSLSGQGMNNEQFF. CDR3 sequence (DNA): TGTGCCAGCAGTTTATCGGGACAGGGGATGAACAATGAGCAGTTCTTC.

The chain couples TRBV14 to TRBJ2-7; 9 bases are a match to TRBD1. V lost 5 bases and J lost 1; bases outside the gene matches: 3. This CDR3 is 14 amino acids long. CDR1 is SGHDN and CDR2 is FVKESK in the germline V gene. The CDR3 here is CASSGGTGSYEQYF. CDR3 DNA: TGTGCCAGCAGCGGGGGGACAGGGTCCTACGAGCAGTACTTC.

The rearrangement joins TRBV30 to TRBJ1-5, with 8 bases that match TRBD1. Germline V CDR1 and CDR2: GTSNPN, SVGIG (reference sequence). Trimming removed 0 bases from V and 1 base from J; junction bases left unmatched: 5. This CDR3 has 16 residues. The CDR3 coding sequence is TGTGCCTGGAGTGTATCAGGGGGCGCGAGCAATCAGCCCCAGCATTTT. It codes for CAWSVSGGASNQPQHF.

V and J are TRBV11-2 and TRBJ2-2; tentative D call: TRBD2 (5 bases). Trimming left V 0 bases short and J 5 bases short, with 10 bases between. Germline V gene data show CDR1 as SGHAT and CDR2 as FQNNGV. CDR3 length: 15 amino acids. In DNA, the CDR3 is TGTGCCAGCAGCTTAGATCGGCGCGGGACCGGGGAGCTGTTTTTT. Encoded protein: CASSLDRRGTGELFF.

This chain connects TRBV4-2 to TRBJ1-1, with a tentative D call TRBD1 (5 bases). Germline lookup yields CDR1 LGHNA and CDR2 YNFKEQ. The CDR3 length is 17 residues. V was pared by 0 bases and J by 1 base, with 15 bases between. The CDR3 bases are TGTGCCAGCAGCCAAGATTTGTTGAGGACACGGAACACTGAAGCTTTCTTT. Amino acid sequence: CASSQDLLRTRNTEAFF.

This clone turned up a few times. In DNA, the CDR3 is TGCGCCAGCAGTCAATCGAATCGGGGTCGGGGCTACACCTTC. This gives the protein CASSQSNRGRGYTF. The rearrangement uses TRBV23-1 and TRBJ1-2; D not resolved. TRBV23-1 is filed as an ORF, its function uncertain. CDR3 size: 14 residues. Deletions cut 0 bases from V and 8 bases from J, with 13 bases between.

The chain employs TRBV4-2 and TRBJ2-5; 7 bases agree with TRBD2. V lost 4 bases and J lost 4; bases outside the gene matches: 9. The CDR3 loop spans 15 amino acids. The germline V gene has CDR1 LGHNA and CDR2 YNFKEQ. CDR3 nucleotide sequence: TGTGCCAGCAGCCTTGCAGCGGGATGGGGAGAGACCCAGTACTTC. This encodes CASSLAAGWGETQYF.

Comments on this clone: This CDR3 is also generated by other DNA sequences in the sample. This chain links TRBV29-1 with TRBJ2-5; D may be TRBD2 (6 bases). This CDR3 spans 11 amino acids. Between the trimmed V and J ends, which lost 4 bases and 5 bases, there was a span of 8 bases. Germline V CDR1 and CDR2: SQVTM, ANQGSEA. In nucleotides, the CDR3 is TGCAGCGTTGCAAGCGGGGAGACCCAGTACTTC. This translates into CSVASGETQYF.

In regard to this clone: The sample has other DNA sequences that encode this CDR3 too. In DNA, the CDR3 is TGTGCCAGCAGTGCCAGGGAGGGGGAGACCCAGTACTTC. Translation gives CASSAREGETQYF. V gene TRBV2 combines with J gene TRBJ2-5; TRBD2 matches at 7 bases. The germline V gene has CDR1 SNHLY and CDR2 FYNNEI. The J segment lost 5 bases and the V segment lost 4 bases, leaving 4 bases of the junction unmatched. The CDR3 spans 13 residues.

CDR3 protein: CASSQGGSETQYF. The CDR3, as DNA: TGTGCCAGCAGCCAAGGCGGGTCAGAGACCCAGTACTTC. The V gene is TRBV11-2, the J gene TRBJ2-5, with D maybe TRBD2 (5 bases). The V end was cut by 5 bases, the J end by 4 bases, with 11 bases between. The CDR3 spans 13 residues. Germline CDR1 is SGHAT and CDR2 is FQNNGV.

The rearrangement links TRBV28 to TRBJ2-4; 11 nucleotides line up with TRBD2. V trimming: 8 bases; J trimming: 13 bases; junction bases outside the gene matches: 7. Germline V CDR1 and CDR2: MDHEN, SYDVKM. The CDR3 spans 12 residues. The CDR3 DNA is TGTGCCAGCGGTAGCGGGAGGGCCTCCCAGTACTTC. As protein: CASGSGRASQYF.

The rearrangement links TRBV6-5 to TRBJ2-7; the D is unclear. Trimming took 2 bases from V and 2 from J, leaving 10 bases between them. The CDR3 consists of 14 residues. CDR1 and CDR2 from the germline V gene are MNHEY and SVGAGI. CDR3 in amino acids: CASSYIFPPYEQYF. The DNA for the CDR3 is TGTGCCAGCAGTTACATATTTCCACCCTACGAGCAGTACTTC.

The chain's CDR3 is CASSPAGQGYEQFF. In DNA form, the CDR3 reads TGCGCCAGCAGCCCCGCGGGACAGGGGTATGAGCAGTTCTTC. This chain links TRBV5-1 with TRBJ2-1, with TRBD1 identical over 10 bases. Looked up from germline, CDR1 is SGHRS and CDR2 is YFSETQ. With V trimmed by 4 bases and J by 8 bases, 6 bases remained unmatched. CDR3 length equals 14 residues.

The J gene is TRBJ1-1, the V gene TRBV9; 8 bases fit TRBD1. The CDR3 consists of 16 residues. Looked up from germline, CDR1 is SGDLS and CDR2 is YYNGEE. V trimming: 3 bases; J trimming: 0 bases; junction bases outside the gene matches: 7. The CDR3 region is CASSAGQGKVNTEAFF. The CDR3 region has the DNA TGTGCCAGCAGCGCAGGACAGGGAAAAGTGAACACTGAAGCTTTCTTT.

This clone was observed a few times. The chain employs TRBV29-1 and TRBJ2-5, with 9 bases fitting TRBD2. There are 13 residues in the CDR3. With 4 bases clipped from V and 4 bases from J, the junction kept 4 bases outside the gene matches. Germline values: CDR1 SQVTM, CDR2 ANQGSEA. This CDR3 is CSVASGAGETQYF. In nucleotides, the CDR3 is TGCAGCGTTGCTAGCGGGGCCGGAGAGACCCAGTACTTC.

The chain has TRBV2 and TRBJ1-3; TRBD1 matches at 8 bases. V was clipped by 5 bases and J by 7 bases; unmatched bases: 1. The CDR3 runs to 12 residues. The germline gives CDR1 SNHLY, CDR2 FYNNEI. In DNA, the CDR3 is TGTGCCAGCAGTACAGGGGGGAACACCATATATTTT. It is translated as CASSTGGNTIYF. Combining the CDR3 with reference TRBV2 and TRBJ1-3 gives the whole variable domain EPEVTQTPSHQVTQMGQEVILRCVPISNHLYFYWYRQILGQKVEFLVSFYNNEISEKSEIFDDQFSVERPDGSNFTLKIRSTKLEDSAMYFCASSTGGNTIYFGEGSWLTVV.

This chain connects TRBV7-2 to TRBJ2-5, with 7 bases aligning to TRBD2. Germline CDR1 is SGHTA and CDR2 is FQGNSA. CDR3 length: 15 residues. J was trimmed by 10 bases and V by 2 bases; bases with no gene match: 13. DNA of the CDR3: TGTGCCAGCAGCTTAAGGAGCTGGGGGGGTGTGGACCAGTACTTC. Protein product: CASSLRSWGGVDQYF.